This T cell receptor (beta chain) was recorded in a study of T cells in localized non-small cell lung cancer. To note about this clone: No antigen is known for it.

Clones were sequenced by immunoSEQ multiplex PCR, and TCRdb holds only the in-frame ones, with some missing. The profile shows about 70,000 clones, around 85% of them singletons. General study findings and limits: Prolonged overall survival went with higher T cell density in the blood. A median of approximately 60 of the top 100 tumor clones appeared in adjacent lung, which was paired and uninvolved.

Trimming pared 7 bases from V and 0 bases from J, leaving 10 bases between. CDR3 length: 14 amino acids. In germline, CDR1 is LNHDA, CDR2 SQIVND (reference sequence). The rearrangement joins TRBV19 to TRBJ1-3; D unclear. The sequence came from a female donor older than 55 with stage I lung adenocarcinoma. Sequences were derived from peripheral blood, sampled before any cancer treatment. This chain's CDR3 is CASTSLGSGNTIYF. The CDR3 nucleotides are TGTGCCAGTACCTCCCTAGGCTCTGGAAACACCATATATTTT.